One T cell receptor (beta chain) is described in this entry. Data came from immunoSEQ multiplex PCR; TCRdb stores just in-frame clones and leaves some out. Of tens of thousands of clones listed, around 90% are singletons. This CDR3 contains 16 residues. V lost 2 bases to trimming and J lost 5 bases, with 16 bases between them. CDR1 is MGHRA and CDR2 is YSYEKL in the germline V gene. Time point denoted: new active TB diagnosis, blood taken before or within 7 days of starting treatment. The data are from a study of T cells in tuberculosis. The chain links TRBV4-1 to TRBJ1-5; no reliable D call. The sequencing used PBMCs, collected at tuberculosis diagnosis. This TCR was recovered from an adult with tuberculosis. The CDR3 here is CASSQISSTGYQPQHF. The CDR3 nucleotides read TGCGCCAGCAGCCAAATCTCGAGTACGGGGTATCAGCCCCAGCATTTT.